This TCR beta chain is from a study of cytomegalovirus exposure and HLA in healthy donors. Donors came from a validation cohort of 95 to 150 subjects, distinct from the first 666-subject cohort. CDR1 and CDR2 (germline): SGHDT, YYEEEE. CDR3 size: 15 residues. The J segment lost 1 base and the V segment lost 5 bases, leaving 2 bases of the junction unmatched. Some clones are missing from TCRdb's copy, which holds only in-frame ones; the method was immunoSEQ multiplex PCR. The sample has 150,000 to 200,000 clones, roughly nine tenths seen once. Sequencing was performed on PBMCs. The clonotype comes from a woman younger than 45 in good health and CMV-seronegative. This chain joins TRBV5-6 and TRBJ1-6, with 8 bases matching TRBD1. The CDR3 nucleotides are TGTGCCAGCAGGAGACAGGGGTCCTATAATTCACCCCTCCACTTT. This encodes CASRRQGSYNSPLHF.